Listed below are T cell receptor beta chains from one sample, sequenced in a study of blood T cell repertoires in COVID-19. TCRdb's copy holds only in-frame clones and misses some; the assay was immunoSEQ multiplex PCR. This table has roughly 220,000 clones, 82% appearing once. Sequencing was carried out using peripheral blood. The receptors stem from a woman aged 80 or over with COVID-19, enrolled during active disease. CDR3s include the opening cysteine and the closing phenylalanine or tryptophan. Fields, in order: J gene, V gene, clone size, D gene, CDR3 protein, CDR3 DNA. D genes are given only for firm matches. Size values are once, few and many counts, or a class for expanded clones, and some rows have none.

J gene: TRBJ2-1; V gene: TRBV24-1; clone size: .; D gene: .; CDR3 protein: CATSDFGGPLEVEQFF; CDR3 DNA: TGTGCCACCAGTGATTTCGGAGGCCCCCTGGAGGTTGAGCAGTTCTTC
J gene: TRBJ1-2; V gene: TRBV27; clone size: .; D gene: TRBD1; CDR3 protein: CASSSPGQGNYGYTF; CDR3 DNA: TGTGCCAGCAGTTCTCCGGGACAGGGAAACTATGGCTACACCTTC
J gene: TRBJ2-2; V gene: TRBV2; clone size: .; D gene: .; CDR3 protein: CASSPGASTGELFF; CDR3 DNA: TGTGCCAGCAGCCCTGGGGCCTCCACCGGGGAGCTGTTTTTT
J gene: TRBJ1-1; V gene: TRBV5-5; clone size: .; D gene: .; CDR3 protein: CASSPIRGTEAFF; CDR3 DNA: TGTGCCAGCAGCCCCATCCGGGGAACTGAAGCTTTCTTT
J gene: TRBJ1-3; V gene: TRBV4-1; clone size: once; D gene: .; CDR3 protein: CASSQLLGNTIYF; CDR3 DNA: TGCGCCAGCAGCCAACTTCTCGGAAACACCATATATTTT
J gene: TRBJ2-7; V gene: TRBV28; clone size: .; D gene: TRBD2; CDR3 protein: CASSLLRGGVGHEQYF; CDR3 DNA: TGTGCCAGCAGTTTATTGCGCGGGGGAGTTGGTCACGAGCAGTACTTC
J gene: TRBJ2-1; V gene: TRBV15; clone size: .; D gene: TRBD1; CDR3 protein: CATSRVGQSYNEQFF; CDR3 DNA: TGTGCCACCAGCAGAGTGGGACAGTCCTACAATGAGCAGTTCTTC
J gene: TRBJ1-6; V gene: TRBV30; clone size: few; D gene: TRBD1; CDR3 protein: CAGEQGKSPLHF; CDR3 DNA: TGTGCCGGAGAACAGGGGAAATCACCCCTCCACTTT
J gene: TRBJ1-2; V gene: TRBV19; clone size: .; D gene: TRBD1; CDR3 protein: CASSMARDRRANYGYTF; CDR3 DNA: TGTGCCAGTAGTATGGCCCGGGACAGGCGAGCTAACTATGGCTACACCTTC
J gene: TRBJ1-2; V gene: TRBV5-1; clone size: .; D gene: .; CDR3 protein: CASSLSLGTTNYGYTF; CDR3 DNA: TGCGCCAGCAGCTTGAGTCTAGGGACTACTAACTATGGCTACACCTTC
J gene: TRBJ1-1; V gene: TRBV28; clone size: .; D gene: .; CDR3 protein: CASSLSRRDAFF; CDR3 DNA: TGTGCCAGCAGTTTATCCCGCAGGGATGCTTTCTTT
J gene: TRBJ2-3; V gene: TRBV18; clone size: .; D gene: .; CDR3 protein: CASSQSSEDTQYF; CDR3 DNA: TGTGCCAGCTCACAAAGTAGCGAAGATACGCAGTATTTT
J gene: TRBJ1-5; V gene: TRBV5-1; clone size: .; D gene: .; CDR3 protein: CASSLVAGGNQPQHF; CDR3 DNA: TGCGCCAGCAGCTTGGTTGCAGGGGGCAATCAGCCCCAGCATTTT
J gene: TRBJ2-5; V gene: TRBV11-2; clone size: .; D gene: .; CDR3 protein: CASSDESRGIKTQYF; CDR3 DNA: TGTGCCAGCAGCGATGAGTCTAGAGGAATAAAGACCCAGTACTTC
J gene: TRBJ2-7; V gene: TRBV5-4; clone size: .; D gene: TRBD2; CDR3 protein: CASSLRRGGSYEQYF; CDR3 DNA: TGTGCCAGCAGCTTGAGGCGCGGGGGGTCCTACGAGCAGTACTTC
J gene: TRBJ2-5; V gene: TRBV6-5; clone size: .; D gene: TRBD1; CDR3 protein: CASSLTGTEGETQYF; CDR3 DNA: TGTGCCAGCAGCCTCACCGGGACAGAGGGGGAGACCCAGTACTTC
J gene: TRBJ2-7; V gene: TRBV6-2/TRBV6-3; clone size: .; D gene: .; CDR3 protein: CASSYRTGGF; CDR3 DNA: TGTGCCAGCAGTTACCGGACTGGGGGGTTC
J gene: TRBJ1-4; V gene: TRBV30; clone size: .; D gene: TRBD1; CDR3 protein: CAWSYSRTGPNEKLFF; CDR3 DNA: TGTGCCTGGAGTTACTCCCGGACAGGGCCGAATGAAAAACTGTTTTTT
J gene: TRBJ2-1; V gene: TRBV6-2/TRBV6-3; clone size: .; D gene: TRBD2; CDR3 protein: CASSPWTSGRAIEQFF; CDR3 DNA: TGTGCCAGCAGTCCCTGGACTAGCGGGAGGGCGATTGAGCAGTTCTTC
J gene: TRBJ1-1; V gene: TRBV28; clone size: .; D gene: .; CDR3 protein: CASSLEGMNTEAFF; CDR3 DNA: TGTGCCAGCAGTTTGGAGGGGATGAACACTGAAGCTTTCTTT
J gene: TRBJ1-5; V gene: TRBV5-5; clone size: .; D gene: .; CDR3 protein: CASSFLTGQPQHF; CDR3 DNA: TGTGCCAGCAGCTTCCTAACAGGGCAGCCCCAGCATTTT
J gene: TRBJ2-7; V gene: TRBV7-9; clone size: .; D gene: TRBD1; CDR3 protein: CASRAGTGPYEQYF; CDR3 DNA: TGTGCCAGCAGGGCTGGGACAGGGCCCTACGAGCAGTACTTC
J gene: TRBJ1-6; V gene: TRBV6-6; clone size: few; D gene: TRBD1; CDR3 protein: CASIPRQGNNSPLHF; CDR3 DNA: TGTGCCAGCATCCCAAGACAGGGAAATAATTCACCCCTCCACTTT
J gene: TRBJ2-5; V gene: TRBV7-3; clone size: .; D gene: TRBD1; CDR3 protein: CASSLHGTGSRGETQYF; CDR3 DNA: TGTGCCAGCAGCCTACACGGGACAGGCTCTAGGGGAGAGACCCAGTACTTC
J gene: TRBJ2-1; V gene: TRBV10-3; clone size: once; D gene: TRBD2; CDR3 protein: CATRGSGGEEEQFF; CDR3 DNA: TGTGCCACTCGTGGCAGCGGGGGGGAGGAGGAGCAGTTCTTC
J gene: TRBJ2-2; V gene: TRBV7-9; clone size: .; D gene: .; CDR3 protein: CASSLAQMAGELFF; CDR3 DNA: TGTGCCAGCAGCTTAGCCCAGATGGCCGGGGAGCTGTTTTTT
J gene: TRBJ1-2; V gene: TRBV4-1; clone size: .; D gene: TRBD1; CDR3 protein: CASSQAGTGIAGYTF; CDR3 DNA: TGCGCCAGCAGCCAAGCCGGGACAGGGATTGCTGGCTACACCTTC
J gene: TRBJ1-5; V gene: TRBV30; clone size: once; D gene: TRBD1; CDR3 protein: CAWSQTPGTGGRLDQPQHF; CDR3 DNA: TGTGCCTGGAGTCAAACACCCGGGACAGGGGGAAGGCTGGATCAGCCCCAGCATTTT
J gene: TRBJ2-1; V gene: TRBV15; clone size: .; D gene: .; CDR3 protein: CATSSGGNEQFF; CDR3 DNA: TGTGCCACCAGCAGCGGAGGTAACGAGCAGTTCTTC
J gene: TRBJ2-7; V gene: TRBV6-5; clone size: .; D gene: TRBD1; CDR3 protein: CASSYIPGQGAYEQYF; CDR3 DNA: TGTGCCAGCAGCTACATCCCGGGACAGGGGGCCTACGAGCAGTACTTC
J gene: TRBJ2-7; V gene: TRBV19; clone size: .; D gene: TRBD2; CDR3 protein: CASSIHAGDTYEQYF; CDR3 DNA: TGTGCCAGTAGTATCCATGCGGGAGACACCTACGAGCAGTACTTC
J gene: TRBJ2-7; V gene: TRBV29-1; clone size: .; D gene: TRBD1; CDR3 protein: CSAMEPGQGPHEQYF; CDR3 DNA: TGCAGCGCTATGGAGCCGGGACAGGGCCCCCACGAGCAGTACTTC
J gene: TRBJ2-3; V gene: TRBV28; clone size: .; D gene: TRBD2; CDR3 protein: CASSFPGVALAGETDTQYF; CDR3 DNA: TGTGCCAGCAGTTTTCCAGGGGTGGCACTAGCGGGAGAGACAGATACGCAGTATTTT
J gene: TRBJ1-6; V gene: TRBV7-3; clone size: .; D gene: .; CDR3 protein: CASSLTAPGYSPLHF; CDR3 DNA: TGTGCCAGCAGCTTAACGGCCCCGGGTTATTCACCCCTCCACTTT
J gene: TRBJ2-3; V gene: TRBV9; clone size: .; D gene: .; CDR3 protein: CASSVTSGHTDTQYF; CDR3 DNA: TGTGCCAGCAGCGTAACCTCAGGACACACAGATACGCAGTATTTT
J gene: TRBJ2-3; V gene: TRBV5-1; clone size: once; D gene: .; CDR3 protein: CASISGADTQYF; CDR3 DNA: TGCGCCAGCATATCAGGGGCAGATACGCAGTATTTT
J gene: TRBJ1-3; V gene: TRBV10-1; clone size: .; D gene: .; CDR3 protein: CARYNGSGNTIYF; CDR3 DNA: TGCGCCCGATACAATGGCTCTGGAAACACCATATATTTT
J gene: TRBJ2-7; V gene: TRBV28; clone size: .; D gene: TRBD1; CDR3 protein: CASSLRTGRRYF; CDR3 DNA: TGTGCCAGCAGTTTGAGGACAGGGAGGAGGTACTTC